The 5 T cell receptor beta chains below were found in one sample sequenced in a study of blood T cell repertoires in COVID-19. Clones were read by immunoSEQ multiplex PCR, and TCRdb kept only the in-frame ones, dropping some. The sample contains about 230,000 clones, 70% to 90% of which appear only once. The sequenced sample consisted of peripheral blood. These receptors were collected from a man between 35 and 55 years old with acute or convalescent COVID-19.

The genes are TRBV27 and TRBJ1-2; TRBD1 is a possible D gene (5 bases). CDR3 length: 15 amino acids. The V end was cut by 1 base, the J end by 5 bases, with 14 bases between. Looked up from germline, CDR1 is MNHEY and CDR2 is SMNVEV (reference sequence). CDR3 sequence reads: CASSLWGFGGYGYTF. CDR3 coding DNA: TGTGCCAGCAGTTTATGGGGGTTTGGGGGGTATGGCTACACCTTC.

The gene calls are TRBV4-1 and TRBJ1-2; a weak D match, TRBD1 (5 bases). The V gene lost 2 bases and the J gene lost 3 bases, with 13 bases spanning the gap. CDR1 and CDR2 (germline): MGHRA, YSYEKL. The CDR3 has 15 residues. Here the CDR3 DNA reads TGCGCCAGCAGCCAACCTACCGGCAGGGACTATGGCTACACCTTC. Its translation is CASSQPTGRDYGYTF.

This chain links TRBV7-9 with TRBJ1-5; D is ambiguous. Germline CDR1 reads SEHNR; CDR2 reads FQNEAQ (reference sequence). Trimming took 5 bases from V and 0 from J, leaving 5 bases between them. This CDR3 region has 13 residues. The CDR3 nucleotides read TGTGCCAGCAGCCAGTCTAGCAATCAGCCCCAGCATTTT. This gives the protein CASSQSSNQPQHF.

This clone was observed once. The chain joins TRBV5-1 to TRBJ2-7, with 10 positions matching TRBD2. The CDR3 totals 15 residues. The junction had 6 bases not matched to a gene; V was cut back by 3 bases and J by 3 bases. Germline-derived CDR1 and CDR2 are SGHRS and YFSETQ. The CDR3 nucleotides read TGCGCCAGCAGCTCATCTAGCGGGGGTTTCTACGAGCAGTACTTC. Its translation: CASSSSSGGFYEQYF.

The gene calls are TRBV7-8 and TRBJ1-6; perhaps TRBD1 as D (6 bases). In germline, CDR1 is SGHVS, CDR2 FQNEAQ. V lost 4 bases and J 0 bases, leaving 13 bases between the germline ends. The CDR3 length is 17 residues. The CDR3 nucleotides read TGTGCCAGCAGCTGGGACACTGAGAGCTCCTATAATTCACCCCTCCACTTT. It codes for CASSWDTESSYNSPLHF.